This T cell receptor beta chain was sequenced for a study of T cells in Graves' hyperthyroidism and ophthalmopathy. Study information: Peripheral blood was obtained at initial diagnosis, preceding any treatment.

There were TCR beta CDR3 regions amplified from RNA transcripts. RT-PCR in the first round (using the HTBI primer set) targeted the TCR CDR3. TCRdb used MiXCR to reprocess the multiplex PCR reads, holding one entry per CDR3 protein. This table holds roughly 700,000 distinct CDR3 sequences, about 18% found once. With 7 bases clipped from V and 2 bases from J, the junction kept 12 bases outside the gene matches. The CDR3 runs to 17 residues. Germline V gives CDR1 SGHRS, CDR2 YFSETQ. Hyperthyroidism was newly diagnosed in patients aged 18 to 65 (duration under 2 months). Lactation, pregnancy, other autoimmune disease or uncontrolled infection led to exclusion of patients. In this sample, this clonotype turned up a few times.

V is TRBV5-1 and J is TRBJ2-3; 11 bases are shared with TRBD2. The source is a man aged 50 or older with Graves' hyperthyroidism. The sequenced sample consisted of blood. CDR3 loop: CASGSTTSGTDTDTQYF. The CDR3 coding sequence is TGCGCCAGCGGATCAACGACTAGCGGGACTGACACAGATACGCAGTATTTT. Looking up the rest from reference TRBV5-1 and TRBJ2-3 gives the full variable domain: KAGVTQTPRYLIKTRGQQVTLSCSPISGHRSVSWYQQTPGQGLQFLFEYFSETQRNKGNFPGRFSGRQFSNSRSEMNVSTLELGDSALYLCASGSTTSGTDTDTQYFGPGTRLTVL.